Below are 3 T cell receptor beta chains sequenced from a single sample in a study of T cells in Graves' hyperthyroidism and ophthalmopathy. Amplification yielded TCR beta CDR3 regions, with RNA transcripts as the source. The primer set for the first-round RT-PCR of the TCR CDR3 was HTBI. TCRdb reprocessed the multiplex PCR reads via MiXCR and lists one record per CDR3 protein. The sample includes roughly 500,000 distinct CDR3 sequences, about 46% seen only once; the top ten take about 40%. Sample: peripheral blood or thyroid tissue (not recorded which). The receptors stem from an adult woman with Graves' disease, either hyperthyroidism or ophthalmopathy (not recorded which).

This clonotype was recorded at least ten times. CDR3 bases: TGTGCCAGCAGGCCGGGCTTGGGGGGGACCCAGTACTTC. It codes for CASRPGLGGTQYF. The chain couples TRBV6-2 or TRBV6-3 to TRBJ2-5; weak D call: TRBD2 (6 bases). Trimming took 6 bases from V and 7 from J, leaving 15 bases between them. Germline CDR1 reads MNHEY; CDR2 reads SVGEGT. The CDR3 sequence is 13 residues long.

This clonotype appeared a few times. The chain links TRBV12-3 or TRBV12-4 to TRBJ2-7; D possibly corresponds to TRBD1 (5 bases). V gave up 6 bases and J gave up 0 bases, with 6 bases separating them. This CDR3 has 12 amino acids. In DNA, the CDR3 is TGTGCCAGCAGCAGGGTCTCCTACGAGCAGTACTTC. Translation gives CASSRVSYEQYF.

V gene TRBV11-2 combines with J gene TRBJ2-1, with TRBD2 matching 7 bases. Germline CDR1 and CDR2: SGHAT and FQNNGV. The junction had 8 bases not matched to a gene; V was cut back by 6 bases and J by 6 bases. This CDR3 is built from 14 residues. Written as DNA, the CDR3 is TGTGCCAGCAGTTGGGCTAGCGGAAGCAATGAGCAGTTCTTC. This gives the protein CASSWASGSNEQFF.